The 30 T cell receptor beta chains presented below share a single source sample, sequenced in a study of metastatic and nonmetastatic thyroid tumors. MiXCR was used by TCRdb to re-call the PCR reads. The sample consists of 46,000 or so clones, about 15% of them appearing once. Every patient was untreated before thyroid surgery. Sequenced input: blood. The receptor source for this set is a female donor with papillary thyroid cancer or a benign thyroid nodule (not recorded which). Some clones in this sample may be carry-over from other donors' samples.

V usage is TRBV12-3 or TRBV12-4 and J usage is TRBJ1-2, with 9 bases that match TRBD1. CDR3 length equals 13 residues. The junction had 6 bases not matched to a gene; V was cut back by 7 bases and J by 6 bases. CDR3 DNA: TGTGCCAGCACCGCCGGGACAGGGAATGGCTACACCTTC. This gives the protein CASTAGTGNGYTF.

This clone was picked up many times. The rearrangement uses TRBV19 and TRBJ1-5; 8 nucleotides match TRBD1. This CDR3 is 15 amino acids long. Germline assignment: CDR1 LNHDA and CDR2 SQIVND (reference sequence). Unmatched junction bases numbered 3, after V lost 1 base and J lost 4 bases. CDR3 bases: TGTGCCAGTAGTATAGGAGGGACAGGTAATCAGCCCCAGCATTTT. This encodes CASSIGGTGNQPQHF.

The V and J genes are TRBV29-1 and TRBJ2-7; D is possibly TRBD1 (5 bases). CDR3 length: 13 amino acids. CDR1 SQVTM and CDR2 ANQGSEA come from the germline V gene. The germline V and J ends were trimmed by 3 bases and 2 bases, with 11 bases remaining between them. The CDR3 is CSVEVVTAYEQYF. The CDR3 DNA reads TGCAGCGTTGAGGTGGTGACAGCCTACGAGCAGTACTTC.

The V call is TRBV19, the J call TRBJ2-3; D is uncertain. Trimming pared 6 bases from V and 0 bases from J, leaving 7 bases between. CDR1 is LNHDA, CDR2 SQIVND, per germline (reference sequence). There are 13 residues in the CDR3. CDR3 sequence reads: CASRASSTDTQYF. The CDR3 region has the DNA TGTGCCAGTAGAGCGTCCAGCACAGATACGCAGTATTTT. Full variable domain (missing parts from reference TRBV19 and TRBJ2-3): DGGITQSPKYLFRKEGQNVTLSCEQNLNHDAMYWYRQDPGQGLRLIYYSQIVNDFQKGDIAEGYSVSREKKESFPLTVTSAQKNPTAFYLCASRASSTDTQYFGPGTRLTVL.

Many counts were recorded for this clone. This rearrangement joins TRBV19 to TRBJ2-1, with TRBD1 matching 9 bases. CDR1 and CDR2 (germline): LNHDA, SQIVND (reference sequence). The CDR3 spans 14 residues. V shed 4 bases, J shed 7 bases, and the junction held 5 bases outside the gene matches. CDR3 region: CASSRQGGGNEQFF. The CDR3 nucleotides are TGTGCCAGTAGTAGACAGGGGGGGGGGAATGAGCAGTTCTTC. The full variable domain, in which reference TRBV19 and TRBJ2-1 provide the parts outside the CDR3, is DGGITQSPKYLFRKEGQNVTLSCEQNLNHDAMYWYRQDPGQGLRLIYYSQIVNDFQKGDIAEGYSVSREKKESFPLTVTSAQKNPTAFYLCASSRQGGGNEQFFGPGTRLTVL.

This clone was counted many times. The rearrangement joins TRBV28 to TRBJ2-2, with D possibly TRBD1 on 5 matching bases. The CDR3 loop spans 14 amino acids. V was shortened by 6 bases and J by 6 bases, with 14 bases between the two germline ends. Germline-derived CDR1 and CDR2 are MDHEN and SYDVKM. CDR3 coding DNA: TGTGCCAGCAGATCAGGGTCTCTGGCCGGGGAGCTGTTTTTT. It specifies CASRSGSLAGELFF. Together with reference TRBV28 and TRBJ2-2, the CDR3 gives the full variable domain: DVKVTQSSRYLVKRTGEKVFLECVQDMDHENMFWYRQDPGLGLRLIYFSYDVKMKEKGDIPEGYSVSREKKERFSLILESASTNQTSMYLCASRSGSLAGELFFGEGSRLTVL.

This clone has a count of ten or more. A read error may explain this, as a much larger clone is one base away. Distinct nucleotide sequences in the sample also encode this CDR3. The chain is built from TRBV20-1 and TRBJ2-1; 7 nucleotides line up with TRBD2. V lost 3 bases and J lost 3; bases outside the gene matches: 8. Germline V gene data show CDR1 as DFQATT and CDR2 as SNEGSKA (reference sequence). The CDR3 covers 15 residues. The CDR3 protein is CSARDFGGIYNEQFF. In nucleotides, the CDR3 is TGCAGTGCTAGGGATTTCGGGGGGATCTACAATGAGCAGTTCTTC.

This clone occurred many times. The genes are TRBV28 and TRBJ2-3, with D perhaps TRBD2 (6 bases). CDR1 and CDR2 from the germline V gene are MDHEN and SYDVKM. The V end lost 6 bases, the J end lost 14 bases, and 27 bases lay between the germline ends. This CDR3 spans 15 amino acids. DNA for the CDR3: TGTGCCAGCAGCCCCCCTCTAGCGCCCTTAGGACCGGTGTATTTT. Protein: CASSPPLAPLGPVYF.

This clone came up many times. Just one base apart from a much larger clone, this may be a read error. The chain carries TRBV28 and TRBJ2-7; 11 nucleotides align to TRBD2. With 10 bases clipped from V and 1 base from J, the junction kept 9 bases outside the gene matches. The CDR3 has 15 residues. CDR1 and CDR2 (germline): MDHEN, SYDVKM. CDR3 bases: TGTGCCAACAGCTACACTAGCGGGAGTTCCTACGAGCAGTACTTC. This gives the protein CANSYTSGSSYEQYF. The whole variable domain, filled in from reference TRBV28 and TRBJ2-7, reads DVKVTQSSRYLVKRTGEKVFLECVQDMDHENMFWYRQDPGLGLRLIYFSYDVKMKEKGDIPEGYSVSREKKERFSLILESASTNQTSMYLCANSYTSGSSYEQYFGPGTRLTVT.

Ten or more counts support this clone. V is TRBV5-1 and J is TRBJ1-2; 10 nucleotides match TRBD1. The CDR3 spans 13 residues. Germline loops: CDR1 SGHRS, CDR2 YFSETQ. V trimming: 4 bases; J trimming: 7 bases; junction bases outside the gene matches: 4. The CDR3 protein is CASSSRDRGGYTF. For the CDR3, the DNA is TGCGCCAGCAGCAGCCGGGACAGGGGTGGCTACACCTTC.

The V and J genes are TRBV11-3 and TRBJ2-7; 7 nucleotides match TRBD1. Germline CDR1 and CDR2: SGHNT and YENEEA. Unmatched junction bases numbered 4, after V lost 5 bases and J lost 3 bases. The CDR3 loop spans 13 amino acids. The CDR3 DNA sequence: TGTGCCAGCAGCATCGGACAGGACTACGAGCAGTACTTC. It specifies CASSIGQDYEQYF.

This clone was recorded at least ten times. J is TRBJ1-2 and V is TRBV9; maybe TRBD1 (6 bases). V was trimmed by 0 bases and J by 4 bases, leaving 16 bases between them. Germline CDR1 is SGDLS and CDR2 is YYNGEE. The CDR3 is made up of 16 amino acids. CDR3 in amino acids: CASSVAEGGGFYGYTF. The CDR3 nucleotides read TGTGCCAGCAGCGTAGCCGAAGGGGGGGGCTTCTATGGCTACACCTTC.

This clone was counted many times. The chain is built from TRBV20-1 and TRBJ1-1, with D possibly TRBD1 on 5 matching bases. Per germline, CDR1 DFQATT and CDR2 SNEGSKA (reference sequence). V lost 6 bases and J lost 1, with 18 bases in between. This CDR3 has 15 residues. The chain's CDR3 is CSASPAGRENTEAFF. The CDR3 DNA is TGCAGTGCCAGCCCCGCAGGCAGGGAGAACACTGAAGCTTTCTTT.

This clone was seen ten or more times. This chain links TRBV29-1 with TRBJ2-1; either TRBD1 or TRBD2 may supply D (5 bases each). This CDR3 region has 12 residues. Trimming took off 7 bases at V and 6 bases at J, with 13 bases between the two ends. Looked up from germline, CDR1 is SQVTM and CDR2 is ANQGSEA. CDR3 nucleotide sequence: TGCAGCGGAAGGGACCAAGGCAATGAGCAGTTCTTC. Encoded protein: CSGRDQGNEQFF.

As to this clone: Mismatch with germline at one junction end may stem from a read error. The chain links TRBV5-1 to TRBJ2-7; D remains unclear. CDR1 and CDR2 (germline): SGHRS, YFSETQ. The CDR3 totals 15 residues. The CDR3 is CASSLGDTVAYDQNF. The DNA of the CDR3 is TGCGCCAGCAGCTTGGGGGATACAGTCGCCTACGATCAGAACTTC.

This clone was counted between two and nine times. J is TRBJ2-2 and V is TRBV28; TRBD1 might be the D (5 bases). The CDR3 spans 14 residues. Germline V gives CDR1 MDHEN, CDR2 SYDVKM. Between the trimmed V and J ends, which lost 6 bases and 3 bases, there was a span of 11 bases. CDR3 coding DNA: TGTGCCAGCAGGGACAACCGAGACACCGGGGAGCTGTTTTTT. It specifies CASRDNRDTGELFF.

This clone was seen only a few times. The chain has TRBV18 and TRBJ1-3; D is uncertain. The CDR3 is 13 residues long. The V gene's germline CDR1 is KGHSH and CDR2 LQKENI. V was shortened by 4 bases and J by 11 bases, with 15 bases between the two germline ends. In DNA, the CDR3 is TGTGCCAGCTCACTCCGCCAGGCGGACGCCATATATTTT. Amino acid sequence: CASSLRQADAIYF. Full variable domain (outside the CDR3, taken from reference TRBV18 and TRBJ1-3): NAGVMQNPRHLVRRRGQEARLRCSPMKGHSHVYWYRQLPEEGLKFMVYLQKENIIDESGMPKERFSAEFPKEGPSILRIQQVVRGDSAAYFCASSLRQADAIYFGEGSWLTVV.

This clone was recorded many times. The chain has TRBV28 and TRBJ2-7; the D is unclear. The germline CDR1 and CDR2 sequences are MDHEN and SYDVKM. V lost 6 bases and J 2 bases, leaving 20 bases between the germline ends. The CDR3 is 16 residues long. CDR3 protein: CASSGTDRHFPYEQYF. The CDR3 DNA sequence: TGTGCCAGCAGCGGTACCGACCGACACTTTCCCTACGAGCAGTACTTC.

This clone appeared many times. The CDR3 reads CASSQDSWQVYGYTF. CDR3 in DNA: TGCGCCAGCAGCCAAGATTCCTGGCAGGTCTATGGCTACACCTTC. The chain uses TRBV4-1 and TRBJ1-2; no clear D gene. V lost 0 bases to trimming and J lost 4 bases, with 12 bases between them. CDR1 MGHRA and CDR2 YSYEKL come from the germline V gene. There are 15 residues in the CDR3.

This clone was detected only once. Sequence at one end of the junction differs from germline and may be a read error. The rearrangement links TRBV2 to TRBJ2-7, with 7 bases matching TRBD1. The CDR3 length is 14 residues. Germline loops: CDR1 SNHLY, CDR2 FYNNEI. CDR3 sequence: CASKYKGASYERNF. The DNA of the CDR3 is TGTGCCAGCAAGTACAAGGGGGCATCCTACGAGCGGAACTTC.

This clone was counted many times. The rearrangement uses TRBV7-8 and TRBJ2-7; the match to TRBD1 covers 8 bases. J gave up 4 bases and V 5 bases, and 4 bases lay outside the gene matches. This CDR3 has 13 residues. In germline, CDR1 is SGHVS, CDR2 FQNEAQ. In DNA, the CDR3 is TGTGCCAGCAGCCGGCGGACAGGGTACGAGCAGTACTTC. This codes for CASSRRTGYEQYF.

This clone was counted ten times or more. This chain joins TRBV3-1 and TRBJ2-7; 8 nucleotides line up with TRBD2. The trim removed 1 base at V and 3 bases at J, leaving 5 bases unmatched. Germline V gives CDR1 LGHDT, CDR2 YNNKEL (reference sequence). CDR3 length: 15 amino acids. The DNA of the CDR3 is TGTGCCAGCAGCCAAGGTAGGACTAGCAGCTACGAGCAGTACTTC. It yields the protein CASSQGRTSSYEQYF.

This clone was detected many times. This chain connects TRBV7-2 to TRBJ1-2; 8 bases agree with TRBD1. V was pared by 5 bases and J by 8 bases, with 13 bases of the junction left unmatched. Per the germline V gene, CDR1 is SGHTA and CDR2 is FQGNSA. The CDR3 totals 15 residues. The chain's CDR3 is CASSHGQGSLRGYTF. The CDR3 coding sequence is TGTGCCAGCAGCCACGGACAGGGTTCCCTTCGCGGCTACACCTTC.

Details on this clone: The germline gene is not matched at one end of the junction; a read error may be the cause. V and J are TRBV20-1 and TRBJ2-1; the match to TRBD2 covers 7 bases. The CDR3 is 13 amino acids. Germline-derived CDR1 and CDR2 are DFQATT and SNEGSKA (reference sequence). As DNA, the CDR3 is TGCAGTTTGACTAGCTCCGACTACAATGAGCAGCTCTTC. Protein: CSLTSSDYNEQLF.

This clone was observed a few times. This chain joins TRBV19 and TRBJ2-3; either TRBD1 or TRBD2 may supply D (5 bases each). Germline CDR1 and CDR2: LNHDA and SQIVND (reference sequence). This CDR3 has 14 residues. V lost 3 bases and J 0 bases, leaving 7 bases between the germline ends. In nucleotides, the CDR3 is TGTGCCAGTAGTATGGGGGTAAGCACAGATACGCAGTATTTT. Amino acid sequence: CASSMGVSTDTQYF.

J is TRBJ1-3 and V is TRBV20-1, with 9 bases fitting TRBD1. V dropped 3 bases and J dropped 4; count of bases not matched to a gene: 7. Germline CDR1 reads DFQATT; CDR2 reads SNEGSKA (reference sequence). The CDR3 runs 15 residues. CDR3 in amino acids: CSARSQGARGNTIYF. CDR3 bases: TGCAGTGCTAGGTCACAGGGGGCACGGGGAAACACCATATATTTT.

This clone was picked up a small number of times. This rearrangement joins TRBV5-1 to TRBJ2-7, with 9 bases that match TRBD1. In germline, CDR1 is SGHRS, CDR2 YFSETQ. The CDR3 length is 13 residues. V was clipped by 3 bases and J by 6 bases; unmatched bases: 4. The CDR3 DNA reads as TGCGCCAGCAGCTCGGGACAGGGAGGCGAGCAGTACTTC. It encodes CASSSGQGGEQYF.

Turning to this clone: A read error is likely, as this CDR3 ends without the conserved phenylalanine or tryptophan. The DNA is left out, because the CDR3 cannot be placed on it with certainty; the CDR3 is given as TCRdb lists it. The rearrangement links TRBV19 to TRBJ1-2; the D segment call TRBD1 is taken from the table without a DNA check. Looked up from germline, CDR1 is LNHDA and CDR2 is SQIVND (reference sequence). The CDR3 length is 15 residues, termini included. CDR3 in amino acids: CASSSMGQDHYGYTY.

This clone was observed many times. The CDR3 spells CASSLNLAFVLTF. DNA of the CDR3: TGTGCCAGCAGCCTCAATCTGGCCTTTGTCCTGACTTTC. V and J are TRBV3-1 and TRBJ2-6, with D hard to call. The CDR3 consists of 13 residues. The germline V gene has CDR1 LGHDT and CDR2 YNNKEL (reference sequence). With 4 bases removed from V and 13 bases from J, the gap between germline ends came to 14 bases.

This clone came up many times. The V and J genes are TRBV30 and TRBJ1-4; D remains ambiguous. The ends were cut back, 3 bases at V and 3 bases at J, with 8 bases in the middle. Germline CDR1 GTSNPN, CDR2 SVGIG (reference sequence). The CDR3 runs to 13 residues. In DNA, the CDR3 is TGTGCCTGGAGAGCCTCCCCTAATGAAAAACTGTTTTTT. It codes for CAWRASPNEKLFF.